The T cell receptor (beta chain) described here comes from a study of early T cells in non-severe SARS-CoV-2 infection. In the study overall: Sequencing was performed on bulk RNA from unsorted whole blood, leaving chains unpaired.

A note on this clonotype: Its antigen is unknown.

Notes on the study in general: The matching step, a VDJdb search, favored anti-spike CD8 responses and missed private and CD4 specificities.

Molecules of cDNA were individually given unique molecular identifiers that were attached to them. TCRdb re-derived calls from the 5' RACE reads in MiXCR, one entry per CDR3 protein. This table holds 85,000 to 100,000 distinct CDR3 sequences, approximately 10% found once. The TCR sequence derives from an adult who was a healthcare worker with PCR-confirmed SARS-CoV-2 infection or an uninfected control (not recorded which). The sequenced sample consisted of whole blood.

The CDR3 DNA follows: TGTGCTAGTGGTCCCCCTTGGGAGGAGAGCCTCTACAATGAGCAGTTCTTC. Translating gives CASGPPWEESLYNEQFF. The chain is built from TRBV12-5 and TRBJ2-1; D is possibly TRBD2 (6 bases). This CDR3 region has 17 residues. Trimming pared 5 bases from V and 3 bases from J, leaving 20 bases between. CDR1 and CDR2 (germline): LGHNT, FRNRAP.